The 16 T cell receptor beta chains in this list originate from one sample, sequenced in a study of technical replicates of blood from a handful of donors. Profiling relied on immunoSEQ multiplex PCR, and the TCRdb table lists in-frame clones only, not all of them. The sample includes tens of thousands of clones, 90% to 95% of them seen just once. Sequencing was done on a sample of T cells isolated from PBMCs. These receptors were taken from a human donor in good health.

This clone was detected only once. The chain links TRBV5-4 to TRBJ2-3; a possible D gene is TRBD2 (6 bases). The CDR3 runs 14 residues. Trimming stripped 8 bases from V and 2 bases from J, with 15 bases between. Germline V gene sequence: CDR1 SGHNT, CDR2 YYREEE (reference sequence). The CDR3 spells CASNRDLNTDTQYF. CDR3 in DNA: TGTGCCAGTAACCGGGACTTAAACACAGATACGCAGTATTTT.

This clone showed up just once. V and J are TRBV4-1 and TRBJ2-7, with TRBD1 matching over 8 bases. Losses at the gene ends were 3 bases for V and 3 bases for J; bases not matched to a gene: 10. The CDR3 totals 16 residues. The germline gives CDR1 MGHRA, CDR2 YSYEKL. Written as DNA, the CDR3 is TGCGCCAGCAGCCATCAGCCGGGACAGGCTTACTACGAGCAGTACTTC. Translating it yields CASSHQPGQAYYEQYF.

The chain uses TRBV29-1 and TRBJ1-2; 11 bases map to TRBD1. The CDR3 has 18 amino acids. With V trimmed by 0 bases and J by 4 bases, 13 bases remained unmatched. Germline lookup yields CDR1 SQVTM and CDR2 ANQGSEA. This CDR3 is CSVEDPGTGGLNFYGYTF. CDR3 sequence (DNA): TGCAGCGTTGAAGATCCGGGGACAGGGGGGCTAAATTTCTATGGCTACACCTTC. Together with reference TRBV29-1 and TRBJ1-2, the CDR3 gives the full variable domain: SAVISQKPSRDICQRGTSLTIQCQVDSQVTMMFWYRQQPGQSLTLIATANQGSEATYESGFVIDKFPISRPNLTFSTLTVSNMSPEDSSIYLCSVEDPGTGGLNFYGYTFGSGTRLTVV.

The rearrangement uses TRBV30 and TRBJ2-3; possible D gene TRBD2, 5 bases. This CDR3 contains 13 residues. Germline assignment: CDR1 GTSNPN and CDR2 SVGIG (reference sequence). Deletions cut 2 bases from V and 2 bases from J, with 8 bases between. CDR3 bases: TGTGCCTGGAGTTTGGGAGCCACAGATACGCAGTATTTT. This gives the protein CAWSLGATDTQYF.

V is TRBV6-1 and J is TRBJ2-7; D unresolved. CDR1 MNHNS and CDR2 SASEGT come from the germline V gene. The CDR3 consists of 16 residues. V was trimmed by 2 bases and J by 0 bases, leaving 14 bases between them. The CDR3 DNA sequence: TGTGCCAGCAGTGAATCCCCTTTTTACAGCTCCTACGAGCAGTACTTC. It yields the protein CASSESPFYSSYEQYF.

The chain is built from TRBV5-4 and TRBJ1-1; D unresolved. Per germline, CDR1 SGHNT and CDR2 YYREEE (reference sequence). This CDR3 comprises 14 residues. The V end lost 6 bases, the J end lost 2 bases, and 14 bases lay between the germline ends. CDR3 in DNA: TGTGCCAGCATAGTGGGCCCAGGAAACACTGAAGCTTTCTTT. Translated, it gives CASIVGPGNTEAFF.

V gene TRBV30 combines with J gene TRBJ1-5, with 7 bases aligning to TRBD1. Trimming took 2 bases from V and 2 from J; bases not matched to a gene: 3. Germline V lookup: CDR1 GTSNPN, CDR2 SVGIG (reference sequence). The CDR3 loop spans 14 amino acids. CDR3 residues: CAWSRTGGNQPQHF. The CDR3 region has the DNA TGTGCCTGGAGTCGGACAGGCGGCAATCAGCCCCAGCATTTT.

The chain is built from TRBV5-1 and TRBJ1-5; possibly TRBD1 for D (5 bases). CDR1 is SGHRS and CDR2 is YFSETQ in the germline V gene. This CDR3 is built from 13 residues. Trimming removed 3 bases at V and 2 bases at J, with 6 bases between. CDR3 in DNA: TGCGCCAGCAGCTCGACAGGCAATCAGCCCCAGCATTTT. As protein: CASSSTGNQPQHF.

The gene calls are TRBV6-5 and TRBJ2-1, with 14 bases lining up with TRBD2. The junction had 4 bases not matched to a gene; V was cut back by 5 bases and J by 13 bases. CDR3 length: 13 residues. Per the germline V gene, CDR1 is MNHEY and CDR2 is SVGAGI. CDR3 loop: CASSETSGRAQFF. In DNA form, the CDR3 reads TGTGCCAGCAGTGAGACTAGCGGGAGGGCCCAGTTCTTC.

The V gene is TRBV18, the J gene TRBJ1-5; possibly TRBD1 for D (6 bases). The V gene's germline CDR1 is KGHSH and CDR2 LQKENI. CDR3 size: 18 residues. V was pared by 3 bases and J by 0 bases, with 18 bases between. CDR3 protein: CASSPGQTALYSNQPQHF. CDR3 DNA: TGTGCCAGCTCACCTGGACAGACCGCCTTATATAGCAATCAGCCCCAGCATTTT. Full variable domain (rest looked up from reference TRBV18 and TRBJ1-5): NAGVMQNPRHLVRRRGQEARLRCSPMKGHSHVYWYRQLPEEGLKFMVYLQKENIIDESGMPKERFSAEFPKEGPSILRIQQVVRGDSAAYFCASSPGQTALYSNQPQHFGDGTRLSIL.

The J gene is TRBJ1-1, the V gene TRBV28; D is uncertain. The CDR3 totals 11 residues. The germline gives CDR1 MDHEN, CDR2 SYDVKM. Trimming left V 3 bases short and J 5 bases short, with 4 bases between. CDR3 DNA: TGTGCCAGCAGTTTGCGGACTGAAGCTTTCTTT. This gives the protein CASSLRTEAFF.

This rearrangement joins TRBV23-1 to TRBJ1-5, with 9 bases fitting TRBD1. TRBV23-1 is an ORF for which the function is uncertain. V dropped 6 bases and J dropped 2; count of bases not matched to a gene: 17. The CDR3 spans 19 residues. This CDR3 reads CASRGKGTGRTYRNQPQHF. The CDR3 region has the DNA TGCGCCAGCAGGGGTAAGGGGACAGGGAGAACGTATCGCAATCAGCCCCAGCATTTT.

CDR3 amino acids: CAISYGGGGRTDTQYF. The CDR3 nucleotides read TGTGCCATCAGTTATGGGGGGGGAGGACGCACAGATACGCAGTATTTT. The V call is TRBV10-3, the J call TRBJ2-3, with 7 bases lining up with TRBD2. Unmatched junction bases numbered 9, after V lost 5 bases and J lost 1 base. Germline-derived CDR1 and CDR2 are ENHRY and SYGVKD. CDR3 length: 16 residues.

V and J are TRBV5-6 and TRBJ1-5, with D unresolved. Germline CDR1 is SGHDT and CDR2 is YYEEEE. This CDR3 is built from 16 residues. The germline V and J ends were trimmed by 0 bases and 1 base, with 11 bases remaining between them. CDR3 amino acids: CASSLGRGGSNQPQHF. DNA of the CDR3: TGTGCCAGCAGCTTGGGACGGGGAGGGAGCAATCAGCCCCAGCATTTT.

The rearrangement joins TRBV28 to TRBJ2-7, with TRBD1 matching 9 bases. The germline V gene encodes CDR1 MDHEN and CDR2 SYDVKM. J lost 7 bases, V lost 4 bases, and 5 bases had no gene match. This CDR3 is built from 13 residues. CDR3 bases: TGTGCCAGCAGTTCCGGGACAGGGCTAGAGCAGTACTTC. It translates to CASSSGTGLEQYF.

The chain links TRBV16 to TRBJ2-1; 8 bases agree with TRBD2. The germline V gene encodes CDR1 KGHSY and CDR2 FQNENV. The CDR3 contains 15 residues. The ends lost 3 bases at V and 4 bases at J; junction bases unmatched: 5. For the CDR3, the DNA is TGTGCCAGCAGCCATACTAGCGGAGATTACAATGAGCAGTTCTTC. Residues: CASSHTSGDYNEQFF.